This T cell receptor beta chain was recovered during a study of blood T cell repertoires in COVID-19. Turning to the study itself: The cDNA or gDNA used as material had been derived from T cells, B-cell-depleted T cells, or PBMCs.

Germline trimming cut 3 bases from V and 5 bases from J; bases unmatched to any gene: 0. Germline V gives CDR1 SNHLY, CDR2 FYNNEI. The CDR3 is 13 amino acids. As to this clone: Other DNA sequences in the sample encode the same CDR3.

Two consecutive negative NP/OP PCR tests, clearance, or resolved symptoms defined Cohort 3 recovery. Authors' processing steps: Reference gene primer amplification yielded estimated nucleated cell counts. Profiling relied on immunoSEQ multiplex PCR, and the TCRdb table lists in-frame clones only, not all of them. The DNA gave D and trimming, while V, J and clone size come from that table. The sample holds roughly 310,000 clones; 75% to 90% are singletons and the top ten take roughly 8.9%. What was sequenced was PBMCs or T cells enriched from blood (not recorded which). The genes are TRBV2 and TRBJ1-5; 8 nucleotides agree with TRBD1. This receptor was identified in a woman aged 40 to 50 who had recovered from COVID-19. The CDR3 DNA reads TGTGCCAGCAGTGAGACAGGGGATCAGCCCCAGCATTTT. This translates into CASSETGDQPQHF. The complete variable domain, with remaining parts taken from reference TRBV2 and TRBJ1-5, reads EPEVTQTPSHQVTQMGQEVILRCVPISNHLYFYWYRQILGQKVEFLVSFYNNEISEKSEIFDDQFSVERPDGSNFTLKIRSTKLEDSAMYFCASSETGDQPQHFGDGTRLSIL.